These T cell receptor beta chains were read from a single sample in a study of immune aging and cytomegalovirus after organ transplant. These receptors lack a known antigen. TCRdb recomputed calls from the single-cell sequencing reads with MiXCR, one row per CDR3 protein. The sample includes about 20,000 distinct CDR3 sequences, approximately 34% of them seen just once. The starting material was CMV peptide-activated CD4+ and CD8+ T cells sorted from blood, obtained at five time points, pooled. These receptors were taken from a female donor who had a heart transplant and CMV viremia. Each CDR3 is given with its conserved first and last residue. Each record gives: J gene, V gene, D gene, clone size, CDR3 protein, CDR3 DNA. The D gene is left open where the match is weak. The size field is filled for only some rows; it gives once, few, many or a size class.

>TRBJ1-1|TRBV20-1|.|.
CSARDIGRIGLNTEVFF
TGCAGTGCTAGAGATATAGGCAGGATAGGGTTGAACACTGAAGTTTTCTTT
>TRBJ2-7|TRBV28|.|.
CASRGGGLNEQYF
TGTGCCAGCAGGGGAGGGGGCTTGAACGAGCAGTACTTC
>TRBJ1-2|TRBV4-3|.|.
CASTDRGSEPLANYGYTF
TGCGCCAGCACCGATCGGGGGTCCGAACCCTTAGCTAACTATGGCTACACCTTC
>TRBJ2-1|TRBV14|.|.
CASSQGFMNKRYNEQFF
TGTGCCAGCAGCCAAGGTTTTATGAACAAAAGATACAATGAGCAGTTCTTC
>TRBJ2-1|TRBV7-2|TRBD2|.
CASSYLAGWVNEQFF
TGTGCCAGCAGCTACCTAGCGGGATGGGTCAATGAGCAGTTCTTC
>TRBJ1-2|TRBV28|.|many
CASSNSGPFGYTF
TGTGCCAGCAGTAACTCCGGGCCGTTCGGCTACACCTTC
>TRBJ2-3|TRBV5-1|TRBD1|.
CASSLGQGARGTQYF
TGCGCCAGCAGCTTGGGGCAGGGGGCCCGAGGTACGCAGTATTTT
>TRBJ1-4|TRBV6-2/TRBV6-3|TRBD1|medium-sized
CASSLGQGKREKLFF
TGTGCCAGCAGTCTCGGACAGGGGAAAAGAGAAAAACTGTTTTTT
>TRBJ1-6|TRBV6-5|.|many
CASSYSIGIQYNSPLHF
TGTGCCAGCAGTTACTCGATCGGGATTCAATATAATTCACCCCTCCACTTT
>TRBJ2-5|TRBV4-1|.|many
CASSQEASGLGTQYF
TGCGCCAGCAGCCAAGAAGCGAGCGGGCTAGGGACCCAGTACTTC
>TRBJ2-3|TRBV20-1|TRBD1|large
CSARGQLRGSTDTQYF
TGCAGTGCTAGAGGACAGCTCAGGGGGAGCACAGATACGCAGTATTTT
>TRBJ2-5|TRBV5-6|.|once
CASRSYRVIRETQYF
TGTGCCAGCAGAAGCTACAGGGTGATTCGGGAGACCCAGTACTTC
>TRBJ1-4|TRBV12-5|.|.
CASGGINEKLFF
TGTGCTAGCGGGGGGATTAATGAAAAACTGTTTTTT
>TRBJ1-6|TRBV20-1|.|.
CSASRSGNSPLHF
TGCAGTGCTAGCCGGTCAGGGAATTCACCCCTCCACTTT
>TRBJ2-5|TRBV24-1|TRBD1|many
CATSDYDRGHQYF
TGTGCCACCAGTGACTACGACAGGGGCCACCAGTACTTC
>TRBJ2-1|TRBV12-3/TRBV12-4|.|medium-sized
CASPDSWDNEQFF
TGTGCCAGCCCCGATAGTTGGGACAATGAGCAGTTCTTC
>TRBJ2-1|TRBV21-1|.|medium-sized
CASSKGVALESYNEQFF
TGTGCCAGCAGCAAAGGGGTCGCTTTAGAGTCCTACAATGAGCAGTTCTTC
>TRBJ1-4|TRBV2|.|few
CASGPNLNEKLFF
TGTGCCAGCGGTCCAAATTTAAATGAAAAACTGTTTTTT
>TRBJ2-5|TRBV6-6|.|.
CASSYHPLMEETQYF
TGTGCCAGCAGTTACCATCCCTTAATGGAAGAGACCCAGTACTTC
>TRBJ2-3|TRBV20-1|TRBD2|large
CSARGRVASGRLGGTDTQYF
TGCAGTGCTAGAGGGCGTGTGGCTAGCGGGAGGCTAGGCGGCACAGATACGCAGTATTTT
>TRBJ2-1|TRBV20-1|TRBD2|.
CSAGRGGNRQLF
TGCAGTGCTGGGCGGGGGGGGAATAGGCAGCTCTTC
>TRBJ2-1|TRBV13|TRBD2|few
CASSLSGLAGSNEQFF
TGTGCCAGCAGCTTAAGTGGACTAGCGGGGAGCAATGAGCAGTTCTTC
>TRBJ2-5|TRBV5-6|.|medium-sized
CASSLGQLGETQYF
TGTGCCAGCAGCTTGGGGCAGCTGGGAGAGACCCAGTACTTC
>TRBJ2-3|TRBV2|.|.
CASSEALWTAEDF
TGTGCCAGCAGTGAAGCGCTTTGGACAGCCGAAGATTTT
>TRBJ2-2|TRBV4-1|.|.
CASSRVLIPRRWGGELFF
TGCGCCAGCAGCCGAGTCCTCATACCCCGACGTTGGGGCGGGGAGCTGTTTTTT
>TRBJ1-2|TRBV3-1|.|many
CASSQDGIYGYTF
TGTGCCAGCAGCCAAGACGGGATCTATGGCTACACCTTC
>TRBJ2-6|TRBV5-8|TRBD2|medium-sized
CASSLVSGSSGANVLTF
TGTGCCAGCAGCTTGGTTAGCGGGAGTTCTGGGGCCAACGTCCTGACTTTC
>TRBJ2-7|TRBV7-8|.|.
CASSSNPGVNEQYF
TGTGCCAGCAGCTCCAACCCCGGGGTGAACGAGCAGTACTTC
>TRBJ2-1|TRBV2|TRBD2|medium-sized
CASSEGLGLAGDNEQFF
TGTGCCAGCAGTGAGGGACTTGGGCTAGCGGGAGACAATGAGCAGTTCTTC
>TRBJ2-7|TRBV29-1|TRBD1|few
CSVEVGDRGYEQYF
TGCAGCGTTGAGGTAGGGGACAGGGGTTACGAGCAGTACTTC
>TRBJ2-1|TRBV18|.|.
CASSLDLATYNEQFF
TGTGCCAGCTCACTGGATTTAGCGACCTACAATGAGCAGTTCTTC
>TRBJ2-3|TRBV4-3|TRBD1|few
CASSQDPRPDRSTDTQYF
TGCGCCAGCAGCCAAGACCCCCGACCGGACAGGAGCACAGATACGCAGTATTTT
>TRBJ2-6|TRBV7-2|.|.
CASSLRTSGANVLTF
TGTGCCAGCAGCTTACGAACCTCTGGGGCCAACGTCCTGACTTTC
>TRBJ2-6|TRBV7-2|.|.
CASSLSGAGSGANVLTF
TGTGCCAGCAGCTTATCGGGGGCCGGGTCTGGGGCCAACGTCCTGACTTTC
>TRBJ1-5|TRBV7-6|.|.
CASSLGPDVDQPQHF
TGTGCCAGCAGTTTAGGACCGGACGTCGATCAGCCCCAGCATTTT
>TRBJ2-7|TRBV5-1|TRBD1|.
CASSLSGQIYEQYF
TGCGCCAGCAGCCTCTCGGGACAGATTTACGAGCAGTACTTC
>TRBJ2-7|TRBV7-6|.|.
CASSLSSTYEQYF
TGTGCCAGCAGCTTAAGCAGTACTTACGAGCAGTACTTC
>TRBJ2-3|TRBV7-9|.|.
CASSSQSYTQYF
TGTGCCAGCAGCTCACAGAGCTATACGCAGTATTTT
>TRBJ2-1|TRBV7-2|TRBD2|.
CASSLVSGTRMGDEQFF
TGTGCCAGCAGCTTAGTATCTGGGACTAGAATGGGGGATGAGCAGTTCTTC
>TRBJ1-2|TRBV10-3|.|.
CAITPPRTDGYTF
TGTGCCATCACCCCCCCGAGGACTGATGGCTACACCTTC
>TRBJ2-7|TRBV19|.|.
CASSQGLSSYEQYF
TGTGCCAGTAGTCAGGGTTTAAGCTCCTACGAGCAGTACTTC
>TRBJ1-5|TRBV4-1|.|medium-sized
CASSSLSGSQPQHF
TGCGCCAGCAGCTCGTTATCGGGAAGTCAGCCCCAGCATTTT
>TRBJ1-2|TRBV4-2|TRBD1|.
CASSPGGQGTYGYTF
TGTGCCAGCAGCCCGGGTGGACAGGGCACCTATGGCTACACCTTC
>TRBJ1-4|TRBV20-1|TRBD1|.
CSARSRTGDEKLFF
TGCAGTGCTAGATCGCGGACAGGGGATGAAAAACTGTTTTTT
>TRBJ1-2|TRBV6-1|.|.
CANYQGAHGYTF
TGTGCCAACTACCAGGGTGCCCATGGCTACACCTTC
>TRBJ2-5|TRBV5-4|.|few
CASSLELRTQETQYF
TGTGCCAGCAGCTTGGAGCTCAGAACTCAAGAGACCCAGTACTTC
>TRBJ2-2|TRBV14|TRBD1|once
CASSPRTGNTGELFF
TGTGCCAGCAGCCCCCGGACAGGGAACACCGGGGAGCTGTTTTTT
>TRBJ2-1|TRBV20-1|TRBD2|.
CSARGGTSASPEQFF
TGCAGTGCTAGAGGGGGGACTAGCGCATCCCCTGAGCAGTTCTTC
>TRBJ2-2|TRBV20-1|TRBD2|.
CNAPPLAGGTGELSF
TGCAATGCCCCCCCCCTAGCGGGAGGCACCGGGGAGCTGTCTTTT
>TRBJ1-1|TRBV20-1|.|once
CSAIGPGEAFF
TGCAGTGCTATCGGGCCGGGAGAAGCTTTCTTT
>TRBJ1-2|TRBV5-1|.|many
CASSLVSGPYGYTF
TGCGCCAGCAGCTTGGTGTCGGGGCCTTATGGCTACACCTTC
>TRBJ2-6|TRBV3-1|.|few
CASSQASGANVLTF
TGTGCCAGCAGCCAAGCGTCCGGGGCCAACGTCCTGACTTTC
>TRBJ1-1|TRBV28|.|.
CASHEHGAGNTEAFF
TGTGCCAGTCATGAGCACGGGGCCGGAAACACTGAAGCTTTCTTT
>TRBJ2-3|TRBV2|TRBD2|.
CARNSGNTDTQYF
TGTGCCAGAAATAGCGGGAACACAGATACGCAGTATTTT
>TRBJ1-2|TRBV6-6|.|.
CASIGANYGYTF
TGTGCCAGCATCGGAGCTAACTATGGCTACACCTTC
>TRBJ1-5|TRBV27|.|medium-sized
CASSLWGNQPQHF
TGTGCCAGCAGTTTATGGGGGAATCAGCCCCAGCATTTT
>TRBJ2-1|TRBV29-1|.|few
CSVDTPGRPYNEQFF
TGCAGCGTTGATACTCCGGGGAGACCATACAATGAGCAGTTCTTC
>TRBJ2-1|TRBV12-3/TRBV12-4|.|.
CASGLAQGRISYNEQFF
TGTGCCAGCGGTTTAGCCCAGGGACGCATCTCCTACAATGAACAGTTCTTC
>TRBJ1-2|TRBV9|TRBD1|.
CASSAQGAYTF
TGTGCCAGCAGCGCCCAGGGGGCCTACACCTTC